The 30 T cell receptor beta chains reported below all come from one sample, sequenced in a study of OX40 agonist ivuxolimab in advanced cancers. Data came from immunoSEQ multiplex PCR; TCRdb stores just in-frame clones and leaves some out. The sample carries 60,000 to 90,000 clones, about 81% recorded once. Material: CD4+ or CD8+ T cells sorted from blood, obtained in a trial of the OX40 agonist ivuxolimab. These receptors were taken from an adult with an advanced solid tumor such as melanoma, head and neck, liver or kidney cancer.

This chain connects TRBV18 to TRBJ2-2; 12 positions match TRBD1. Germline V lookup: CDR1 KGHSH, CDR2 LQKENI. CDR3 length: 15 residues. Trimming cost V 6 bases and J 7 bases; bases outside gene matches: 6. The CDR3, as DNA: TGTGCCAGCTCGCCGGGACAGGGGGCTGTCGGGGAGCTGTTTTTT. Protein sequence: CASSPGQGAVGELFF.

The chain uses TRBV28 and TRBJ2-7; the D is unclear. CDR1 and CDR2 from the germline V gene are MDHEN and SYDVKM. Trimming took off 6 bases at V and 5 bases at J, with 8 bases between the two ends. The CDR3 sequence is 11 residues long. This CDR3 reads CASRGRHEQYF. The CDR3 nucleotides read TGTGCCAGCAGGGGTCGGCACGAGCAGTACTTC.

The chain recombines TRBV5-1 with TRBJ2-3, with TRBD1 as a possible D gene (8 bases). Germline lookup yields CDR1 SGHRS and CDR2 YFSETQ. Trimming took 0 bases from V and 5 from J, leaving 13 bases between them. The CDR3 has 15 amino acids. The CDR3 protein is CASSLEQGGIDTQYF. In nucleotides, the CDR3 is TGCGCCAGCAGCTTGGAACAGGGGGGGATAGATACGCAGTATTTT.

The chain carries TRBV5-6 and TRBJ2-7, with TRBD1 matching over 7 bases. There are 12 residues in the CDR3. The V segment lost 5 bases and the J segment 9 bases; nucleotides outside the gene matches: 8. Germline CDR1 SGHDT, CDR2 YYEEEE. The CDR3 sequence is CASSPRQGAQYF. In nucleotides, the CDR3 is TGTGCCAGCAGTCCTCGACAGGGAGCGCAGTACTTC.

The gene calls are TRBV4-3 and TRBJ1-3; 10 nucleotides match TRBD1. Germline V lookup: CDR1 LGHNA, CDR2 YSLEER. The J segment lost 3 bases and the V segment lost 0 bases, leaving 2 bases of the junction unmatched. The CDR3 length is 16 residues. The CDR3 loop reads CASSQETGGGGNTIYF. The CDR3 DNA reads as TGCGCCAGCAGCCAAGAGACAGGGGGCGGTGGAAACACCATATATTTT.

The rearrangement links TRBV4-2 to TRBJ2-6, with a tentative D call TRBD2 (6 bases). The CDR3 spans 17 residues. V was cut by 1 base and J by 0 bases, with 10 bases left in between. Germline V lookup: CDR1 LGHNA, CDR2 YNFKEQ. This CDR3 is CASSQAGVPSGANVLTF. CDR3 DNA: TGTGCCAGCAGCCAAGCGGGAGTCCCCTCTGGGGCCAACGTCCTGACTTTC.

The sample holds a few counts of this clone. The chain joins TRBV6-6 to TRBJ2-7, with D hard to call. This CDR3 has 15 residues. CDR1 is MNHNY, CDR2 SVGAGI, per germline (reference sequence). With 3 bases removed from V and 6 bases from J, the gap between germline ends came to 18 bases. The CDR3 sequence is CASSYRGNVASEQYF. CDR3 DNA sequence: TGTGCCAGCAGTTATAGAGGTAATGTGGCTAGCGAGCAGTACTTC.

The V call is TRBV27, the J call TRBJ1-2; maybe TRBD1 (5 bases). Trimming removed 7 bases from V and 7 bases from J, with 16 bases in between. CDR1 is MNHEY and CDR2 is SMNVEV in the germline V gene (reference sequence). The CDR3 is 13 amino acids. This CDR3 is CASTSSGSRGYTF. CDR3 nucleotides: TGTGCCAGCACTTCGTCAGGGAGCCGTGGCTACACCTTC.

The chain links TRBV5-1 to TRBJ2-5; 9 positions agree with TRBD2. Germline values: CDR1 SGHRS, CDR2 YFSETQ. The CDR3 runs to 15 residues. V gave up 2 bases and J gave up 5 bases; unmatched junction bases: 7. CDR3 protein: CASSFGTSIMETQYF. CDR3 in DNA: TGCGCCAGCAGCTTCGGGACTAGCATCATGGAGACCCAGTACTTC.

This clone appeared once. CDR3: CASSWGQGALEAFF. The CDR3 nucleotides are TGTGCCAGCAGCTGGGGACAGGGGGCATTGGAAGCTTTCTTT. V usage is TRBV14 and J usage is TRBJ1-1, with 12 bases aligning to TRBD1. Losses at the gene ends were 5 bases for V and 8 bases for J; bases not matched to a gene: 6. The CDR3 loop spans 14 amino acids. Germline lookup yields CDR1 SGHDN and CDR2 FVKESK.

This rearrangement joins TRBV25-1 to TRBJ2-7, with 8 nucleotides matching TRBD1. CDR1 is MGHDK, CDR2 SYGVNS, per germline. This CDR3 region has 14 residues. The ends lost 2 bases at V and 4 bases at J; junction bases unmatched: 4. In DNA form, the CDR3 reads TGTGCCAGCAGTGAAGACAGGGGCCGATACGAGCAGTACTTC. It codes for CASSEDRGRYEQYF.

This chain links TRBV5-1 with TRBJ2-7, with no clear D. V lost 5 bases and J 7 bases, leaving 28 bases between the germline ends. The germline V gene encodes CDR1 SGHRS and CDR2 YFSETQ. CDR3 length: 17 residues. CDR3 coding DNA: TGCGCCAGCAGTACGGCCGTAGCCCGCCGCCGGATCTCAGAGCAGTACTTC. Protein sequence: CASSTAVARRRISEQYF.

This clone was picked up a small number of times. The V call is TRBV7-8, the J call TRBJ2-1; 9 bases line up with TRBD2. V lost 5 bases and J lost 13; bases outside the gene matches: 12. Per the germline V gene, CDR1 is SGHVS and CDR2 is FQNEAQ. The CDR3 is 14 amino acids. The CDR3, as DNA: TGTGCCAGCAGCCTAGGGGGTAGCGGGAGCCCCCAGTTCTTC. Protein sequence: CASSLGGSGSPQFF.

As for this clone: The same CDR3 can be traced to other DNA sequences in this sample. DNA of the CDR3: TGTGCCAGCAGCGTAGCTAGCTCTGGAAACACCATATATTTT. Translated, it gives CASSVASSGNTIYF. The gene calls are TRBV9 and TRBJ1-3; D is unresolved. V was pared by 0 bases and J by 0 bases, with 4 bases between. Germline CDR1 reads SGDLS; CDR2 reads YYNGEE. This CDR3 region has 14 residues.

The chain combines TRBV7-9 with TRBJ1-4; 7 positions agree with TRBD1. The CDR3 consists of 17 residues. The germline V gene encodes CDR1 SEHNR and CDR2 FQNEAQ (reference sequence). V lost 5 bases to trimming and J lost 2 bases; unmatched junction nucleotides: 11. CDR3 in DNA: TGTGCCAGCAGCCATAGCCGACAGGGTTCGACTAATGAAAAACTGTTTTTT. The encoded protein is CASSHSRQGSTNEKLFF.

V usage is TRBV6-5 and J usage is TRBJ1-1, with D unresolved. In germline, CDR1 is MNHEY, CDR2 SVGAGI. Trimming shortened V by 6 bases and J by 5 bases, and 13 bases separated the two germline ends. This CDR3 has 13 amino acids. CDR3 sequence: CASSLRGHTEAFF. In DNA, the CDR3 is TGTGCCAGCAGCCTTCGGGGTCATACTGAAGCTTTCTTT.

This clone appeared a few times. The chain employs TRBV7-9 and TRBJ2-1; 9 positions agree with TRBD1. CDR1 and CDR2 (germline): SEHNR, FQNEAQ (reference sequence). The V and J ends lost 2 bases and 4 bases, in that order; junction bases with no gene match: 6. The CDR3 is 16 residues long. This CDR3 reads CASSLNRGLGYNEQFF. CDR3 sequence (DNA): TGTGCCAGCAGCTTAAACAGGGGGCTTGGGTACAATGAGCAGTTCTTC.

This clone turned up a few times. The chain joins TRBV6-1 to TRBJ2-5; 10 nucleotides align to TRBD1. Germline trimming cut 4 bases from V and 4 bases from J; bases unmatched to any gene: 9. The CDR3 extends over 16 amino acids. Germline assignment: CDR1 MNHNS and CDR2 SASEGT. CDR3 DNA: TGTGCCAGCAGTGGGACAGGGGGGCGACGGCGAGAGACCCAGTACTTC. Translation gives CASSGTGGRRRETQYF.

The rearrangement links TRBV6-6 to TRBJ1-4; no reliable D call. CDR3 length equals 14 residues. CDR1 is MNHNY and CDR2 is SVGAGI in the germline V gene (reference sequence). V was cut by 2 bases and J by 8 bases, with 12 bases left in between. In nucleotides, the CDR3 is TGTGCCAGCAGTTACATAGTGCCGGCGGAAAAACTGTTTTTT. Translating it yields CASSYIVPAEKLFF.

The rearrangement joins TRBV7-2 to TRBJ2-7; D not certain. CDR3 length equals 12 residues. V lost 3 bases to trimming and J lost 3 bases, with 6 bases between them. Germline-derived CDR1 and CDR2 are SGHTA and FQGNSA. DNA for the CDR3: TGTGCCAGCAGCTTTTTAGGCTACGAGCAGTACTTC. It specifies CASSFLGYEQYF.

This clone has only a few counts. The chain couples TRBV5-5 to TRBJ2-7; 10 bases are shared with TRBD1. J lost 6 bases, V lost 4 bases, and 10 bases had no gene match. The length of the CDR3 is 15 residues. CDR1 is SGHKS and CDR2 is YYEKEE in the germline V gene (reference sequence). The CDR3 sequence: CASSASRDRGREQYF. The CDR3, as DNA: TGTGCCAGCAGCGCCAGCCGGGACAGGGGCCGCGAGCAGTACTTC.

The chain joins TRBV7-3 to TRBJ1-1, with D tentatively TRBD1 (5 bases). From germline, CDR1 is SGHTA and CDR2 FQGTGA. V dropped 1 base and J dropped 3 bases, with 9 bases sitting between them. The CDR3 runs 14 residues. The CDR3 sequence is CASSLRSGDTEAFF. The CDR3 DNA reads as TGTGCCAGCAGCTTAAGGTCGGGGGACACTGAAGCTTTCTTT.

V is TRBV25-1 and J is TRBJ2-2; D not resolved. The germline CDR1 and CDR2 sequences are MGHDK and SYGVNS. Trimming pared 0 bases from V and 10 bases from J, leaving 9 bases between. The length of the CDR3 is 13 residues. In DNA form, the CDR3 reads TGTGCCAGCAGTGAATATATAGCAGAGGAGCTGTTTTTT. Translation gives CASSEYIAEELFF.

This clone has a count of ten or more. CDR3 region: CASSSGWGQPQHF. CDR3 coding DNA: TGTGCCAGCAGTTCGGGGTGGGGTCAGCCCCAGCATTTT. The J gene is TRBJ1-5, the V gene TRBV6-6; D is ambiguous. The CDR3 covers 13 residues. The V end was cut by 4 bases, the J end by 6 bases, with 10 bases between. Germline loops: CDR1 MNHNY, CDR2 SVGAGI (reference sequence).

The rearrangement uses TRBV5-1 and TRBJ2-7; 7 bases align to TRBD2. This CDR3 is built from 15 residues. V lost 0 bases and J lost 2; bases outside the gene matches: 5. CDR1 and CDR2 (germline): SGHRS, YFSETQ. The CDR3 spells CASSLATSRAYEQYF. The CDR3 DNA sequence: TGCGCCAGCAGCTTGGCGACTAGCAGGGCCTACGAGCAGTACTTC.

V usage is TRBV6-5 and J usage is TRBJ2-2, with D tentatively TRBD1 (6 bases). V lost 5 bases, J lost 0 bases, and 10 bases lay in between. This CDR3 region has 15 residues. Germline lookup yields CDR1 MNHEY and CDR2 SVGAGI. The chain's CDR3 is CASSPGHPNTGELFF. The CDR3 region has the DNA TGTGCCAGCAGTCCGGGACACCCGAACACCGGGGAGCTGTTTTTT.

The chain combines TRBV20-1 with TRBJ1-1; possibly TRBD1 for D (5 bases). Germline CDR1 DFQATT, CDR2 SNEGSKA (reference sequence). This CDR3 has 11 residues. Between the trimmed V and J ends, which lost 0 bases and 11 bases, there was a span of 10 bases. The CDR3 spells CSARDWGSAFF. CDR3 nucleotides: TGCAGTGCTAGAGATTGGGGGTCCGCTTTCTTT.

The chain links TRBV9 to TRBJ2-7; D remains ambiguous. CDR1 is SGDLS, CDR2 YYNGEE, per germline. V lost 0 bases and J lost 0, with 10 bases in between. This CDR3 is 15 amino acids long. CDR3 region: CASSVGGGDSYEQYF. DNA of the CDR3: TGTGCCAGCAGCGTAGGTGGCGGAGACTCCTACGAGCAGTACTTC.

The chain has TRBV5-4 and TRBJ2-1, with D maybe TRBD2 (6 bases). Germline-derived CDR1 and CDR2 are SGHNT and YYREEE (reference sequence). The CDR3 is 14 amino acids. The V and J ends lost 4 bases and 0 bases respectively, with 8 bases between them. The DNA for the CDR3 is TGTGCCAGCAGCCCGACTAGCTCCTACAATGAGCAGTTCTTC. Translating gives CASSPTSSYNEQFF.

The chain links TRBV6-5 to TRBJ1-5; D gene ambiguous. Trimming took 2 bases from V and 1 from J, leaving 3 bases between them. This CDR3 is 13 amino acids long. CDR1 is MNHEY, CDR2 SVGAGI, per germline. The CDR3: CASSYGSNQPQHF. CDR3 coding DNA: TGTGCCAGCAGTTACGGCAGCAATCAGCCCCAGCATTTT.